A selection of T cell receptor beta chains follows, all from one sample in a study of OX40 agonist ivuxolimab in advanced cancers. Measured with immunoSEQ multiplex PCR; TCRdb has only the in-frame clones, and not every one. The sample has roughly 74,000 clones; around 87% are singletons. Sequenced material: CD4+ or CD8+ T cells sorted from blood, taken in a trial of the OX40 agonist ivuxolimab. These receptors all stem from an adult with an advanced solid tumor such as melanoma, head and neck, liver or kidney cancer. The CDR3 runs from the conserved cysteine through the conserved F or W. A D gene is named only where the DNA matches it firmly. Where a row states a size, it is once, few, many or the class of an expanded clone; other rows omit it.

NA	NA	TRBV5-6	TRBJ1-4	TGTGCCAGCAGCTCCTCCAGGGCGGATGAAAAACTGTTTTTT	CASSSSRADEKLFF
NA	NA	TRBV6-6	TRBJ1-3	TGTGCCAGCAGACGCGACAGAAGCTCTGGAAACACCATATATTTT	CASRRDRSSGNTIYF
NA	NA	TRBV9	TRBJ2-5	TGTGCCAGCAGCGCCTCGTATCGACTGCAAGAGACCCAGTACTTC	CASSASYRLQETQYF
TRBD2	NA	TRBV19	TRBJ2-3	TGTGCCAGTAGTTGGGCGGGAGCCACAGATACGCAGTATTTT	CASSWAGATDTQYF
TRBD2	few	TRBV7-2	TRBJ2-7	TGTGCCAGCAGCGTTAGCGGGAGGGCTTACGAGCAGTACTTC	CASSVSGRAYEQYF
NA	NA	TRBV7-9	TRBJ2-7	TGTGCCAGCAGCTTGGTCATGGGCAGCTCCTACGAGCAGTACTTC	CASSLVMGSSYEQYF
TRBD2	NA	TRBV7-9	TRBJ2-3	TGTGCCAGCAGCATTAGCGGGAGTAGCACAGATACGCAGTATTTT	CASSISGSSTDTQYF
NA	NA	TRBV7-3	TRBJ2-3	TGTGCCAGCAGCTTAGAGGCCCCAGATACGCAGTATTTT	CASSLEAPDTQYF
NA	NA	TRBV18	TRBJ1-2	TGTGCCAGCTCACGCGACAGTGATAACTATGGCTACACCTTC	CASSRDSDNYGYTF
TRBD1	NA	TRBV6-6	TRBJ2-3	TGTGCCAGCAGCGGACAGGGCACAGATACGCAGTATTTT	CASSGQGTDTQYF
TRBD2	NA	TRBV18	TRBJ2-1	TGTGCCAGCTTCCAGGGCGGGGGTACCTACAATGAGCAGTTCTTC	CASFQGGGTYNEQFF
NA	once	TRBV29-1	TRBJ1-2	TGCAGCGTTGAGCTGGTGCAGGGTCGGGATGGCTACACCTTC	CSVELVQGRDGYTF
TRBD2	NA	TRBV2	TRBJ2-3	TGTGCCAGCAGTGAACGTAGCGGGGGGGCACAAACGCAGTATTTT	CASSERSGGAQTQYF
TRBD1	NA	TRBV5-1	TRBJ1-4	TGCGCCAGCAGCTTGGGGACAGGGTATAATGAAAAACTGTTTTTT	CASSLGTGYNEKLFF
NA	NA	TRBV27	TRBJ2-7	TGTGCCAGCAGGAGCAACAGGGTCCACGAGCAGTACTTC	CASRSNRVHEQYF
TRBD1	NA	TRBV19	TRBJ1-2	TGTGCCAGTACTACCCCAGGGGGCTATGGCTACACCTTC	CASTTPGGYGYTF
NA	NA	TRBV2	TRBJ1-3	TGTGCCAGCAGTGAAGAGTGGGGCTCTGGAAACACCATATATTTT	CASSEEWGSGNTIYF
NA	NA	TRBV21-1	TRBJ2-7	TGTGCCAGCAGCAAAGTGAAGCGGGGATACGCCTACGAGCAGTACTTC	CASSKVKRGYAYEQYF
NA	NA	TRBV19	TRBJ1-5	TGTGCCAGTAGTAGGGGGACACCCCTCGGGAATCAGCCCCAGCATTTT	CASSRGTPLGNQPQHF
NA	NA	TRBV7-2	TRBJ2-3	TGTGCCAGCAGCCCCACAGATACGCAGTATTTT	CASSPTDTQYF
NA	NA	TRBV10-3	TRBJ1-5	TGTGCCATCAGTGAATCAGCTAGCAATCAGCCCCAGCATTTT	CAISESASNQPQHF
TRBD1	NA	TRBV9	TRBJ1-2	TGTGCCAGCAGCGCCGAACCGGGACAGGGCAAGGGCTACACCTTC	CASSAEPGQGKGYTF
NA	once	TRBV29-1	TRBJ1-2	TGCAGCGTTGTAAGGACCGATTATAAGGGCTACACCTTC	CSVVRTDYKGYTF
NA	NA	TRBV28	TRBJ1-5	TGTGCCAGCAGTTTCCTCGTTATCAATCAGCCCCAGCATTTT	CASSFLVINQPQHF
NA	NA	TRBV30	TRBJ1-1	TGTGCCTGGAGTGATCAGCCTCGAACAGGTGAAGCTTTCTTT	CAWSDQPRTGEAFF
NA	NA	TRBV6-5	TRBJ1-2	TGTGCCAGCAGTTATAAAGGACTCTATGGCTACACCTTC	CASSYKGLYGYTF
TRBD1	NA	TRBV29-1	TRBJ2-7	TGCAGCGTTTCGTCCGGGACAGGGTCCTACGAGCAGTACTTC	CSVSSGTGSYEQYF
NA	NA	TRBV6-5	TRBJ1-1	TGTGCCAGCAGTTCTCGGGCCCGACCTAACACTGAAGCTTTCTTT	CASSSRARPNTEAFF
NA	NA	TRBV6-5	TRBJ2-7	TGTGCCAGCAGCCTCAATCCGGGGGCCTACGAGCAGTACTTC	CASSLNPGAYEQYF
NA	NA	TRBV28	TRBJ2-3	TGTGCCAGCAGTACATTACGAACAGATACGCAGTATTTT	CASSTLRTDTQYF
NA	once	TRBV7-9	TRBJ2-3	TGTGCCAGCAGCTTATTGGGGGGGCAGTATTTT	CASSLLGGQYF
TRBD1	NA	TRBV18	TRBJ2-4	TGTGCCAGCTCACCGGGGACAGTGAGGGCCAAAAACATTCAGTACTTC	CASSPGTVRAKNIQYF
TRBD2	NA	TRBV5-6	TRBJ2-3	TGTGCCAGCAGGTACACAGGGACTAGCGGGGGGACGGCGCAGTATTTT	CASRYTGTSGGTAQYF
TRBD1	NA	TRBV7-2	TRBJ1-1	TGTGCCAGCAGCTTACTCTTCGGTCAGGGGGGGACTGAAGCTTTCTTT	CASSLLFGQGGTEAFF
NA	NA	TRBV7-3	TRBJ2-7	TGTGCCAGCAGCTTAAGAGGGTCCTACGAGCAGTACTTC	CASSLRGSYEQYF
TRBD2	NA	TRBV30	TRBJ2-7	TGTGCCTGGCGACTAGCGGGGGACACCTACGAGCAGTACTTC	CAWRLAGDTYEQYF
NA	NA	TRBV2	TRBJ1-3	TGTGCCAGCAGTGACCGGCGGCTTTACTCTGGAAACACCATATATTTT	CASSDRRLYSGNTIYF
TRBD2	NA	TRBV10-1	TRBJ2-4	TGCGCCAGCAGTGAGTCAGATCTGGCGGGAGGGCCGGTAGCCAAAAACATTCAGTACTTC	CASSESDLAGGPVAKNIQYF
TRBD1	NA	TRBV5-1	TRBJ1-4	TGCGCCAGCAGCTTTGGACAGGGAGGTGAAAAACTGTTTTTT	CASSFGQGGEKLFF
NA	NA	TRBV4-3	TRBJ1-2	TGCGCCAGCAGCCAAGAAGGGAACAGGAAACATGGCTACACCTTC	CASSQEGNRKHGYTF
TRBD2	once	TRBV25-1	TRBJ2-3	TGTGCCAGCAGTAGCGGGGGGTCCACAGATACGCAGTATTTT	CASSSGGSTDTQYF
NA	NA	TRBV11-2	TRBJ2-7	TGTGCCAGCAGCGGAATGAAGAAAAGAACCTACGAGCAGTACTTC	CASSGMKKRTYEQYF
TRBD1	NA	TRBV19	TRBJ1-5	TGTGCCAGCCGGTGGGACAGGGGGGACAATCAGCCCCAGCATTTT	CASRWDRGDNQPQHF
NA	NA	TRBV6-6	TRBJ1-5	TGTGCCAGCAGTTCCGTAGGGAGCAATCAGCCCCAGCATTTT	CASSSVGSNQPQHF
NA	NA	TRBV5-4	TRBJ2-7	TGTGCCAGCAGCCAGGGGACACTCCTAGGATACGAGCAGTACTTC	CASSQGTLLGYEQYF
NA	NA	TRBV6-6	TRBJ1-2	TGTGCCAGCAGTTACTCGCCCTCCTCGGGCTACACCTTC	CASSYSPSSGYTF
NA	NA	TRBV10-2	TRBJ1-1	TGCGCCAGCAGTGAGCCAACATCTAACACTGAAGCTTTCTTT	CASSEPTSNTEAFF
NA	few	TRBV19	TRBJ2-7	TGTGCCAGTAGTATAGCCGGACCATCGACTGGCAGAACCTACGAGCAGTACTTC	CASSIAGPSTGRTYEQYF